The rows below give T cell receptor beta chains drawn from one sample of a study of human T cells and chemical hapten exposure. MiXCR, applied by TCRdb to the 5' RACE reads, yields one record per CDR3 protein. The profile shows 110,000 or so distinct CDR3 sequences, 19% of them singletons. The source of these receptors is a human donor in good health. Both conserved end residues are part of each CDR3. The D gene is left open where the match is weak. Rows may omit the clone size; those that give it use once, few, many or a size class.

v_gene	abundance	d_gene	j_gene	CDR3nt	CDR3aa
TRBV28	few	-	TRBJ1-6	TGTGCCAGCAGTTTCCTCAGGGGAATCTCCTATAATTCACCCCTCCACTTT	CASSFLRGISYNSPLHF
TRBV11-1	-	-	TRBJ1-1	TGTGCCAGCAGCTTAACACAAATGAACACTGAAGCTTTCTTT	CASSLTQMNTEAFF
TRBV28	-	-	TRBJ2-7	TGTGCCAGCAGTTTATCTAGGTTAGGGACCTACGAGCAGTACTTC	CASSLSRLGTYEQYF
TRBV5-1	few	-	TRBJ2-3	TGCGCCAGCAGCTTTGAGGGAGTACGCACAGATACGCAGTATTTT	CASSFEGVRTDTQYF
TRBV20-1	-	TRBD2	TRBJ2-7	TGCAGTGCTTATCCCATAGCGGGAGGGGACTACGAGCAGTACTTC	CSAYPIAGGDYEQYF
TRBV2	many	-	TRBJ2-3	TGTGCCAGCAGTAGAGCGGAAACTAGCACAGATACGCAGTATTTT	CASSRAETSTDTQYF
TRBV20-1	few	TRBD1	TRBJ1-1	TGCAGTGCTAGAGATGTAGGGACAGGGGTTAACACTGAAGCTTTCTTT	CSARDVGTGVNTEAFF
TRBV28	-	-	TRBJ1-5	TGTGCCACCCTCTATAGCAATCAGCCCCAGCATTTT	CATLYSNQPQHF
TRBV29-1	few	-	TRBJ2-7	TGCAGCGCTCACGGGCCGAGCCGGAACGAGCAGTACTTC	CSAHGPSRNEQYF
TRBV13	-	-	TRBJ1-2	TGTGCCAGCAGCTTAGGGCAGGGAAACTTCTATGGCGACACCTTC	CASSLGQGNFYGDTF
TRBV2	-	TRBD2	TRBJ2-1	TGTGCCAGCAGTGAAGCGCTTGGGAGGGCCGGTGAGCAGTTCTTC	CASSEALGRAGEQFF
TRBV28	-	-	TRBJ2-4	TGTGCCAGCAGTTTTGCGGGACCAGAAGCCAAAAACATTCAGTACTTC	CASSFAGPEAKNIQYF
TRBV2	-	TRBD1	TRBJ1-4	TGTGCCAGCAGTGGACAGGGGGCAACTAATGAAAAACTGTTTTTT	CASSGQGATNEKLFF
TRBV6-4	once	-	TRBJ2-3	TGTGCCAGCTCTTACGAAGCCGCCTGGGGAGATACGCAGTATTTT	CASSYEAAWGDTQYF
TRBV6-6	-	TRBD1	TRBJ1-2	TGTGCCAGCAGTCAAACCCGGACAGGGCTACTCTATGGCTACACCTTC	CASSQTRTGLLYGYTF
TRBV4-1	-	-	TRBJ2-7	TGCGCCAGCAGCCCCACCGGGCGGGATCTCTACGAGCAGTACTTC	CASSPTGRDLYEQYF
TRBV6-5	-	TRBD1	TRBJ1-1	TGTGCCAGCGCCCCGGGACAGGTAATCCTAGGGGCGGCTTTCTTT	CASAPGQVILGAAFF
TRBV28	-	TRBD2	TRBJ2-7	TGTGCCAGCAGTCCGGGACTAGGTCTCCACGAGCAGTACTTC	CASSPGLGLHEQYF
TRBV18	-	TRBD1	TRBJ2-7	TGTGCCAGCTCACCAAGGACAGGGGCCTACGAGCAGTACTTC	CASSPRTGAYEQYF
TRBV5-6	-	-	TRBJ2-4	TGTGCCAGCAGCTTAGTAGCGGCTGCCAAAAACATTCAGTACTTC	CASSLVAAAKNIQYF
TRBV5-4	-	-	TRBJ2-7	TGTGCCAGCAGCTTGGACGGAGGAAGATACGAGCAGTACTTC	CASSLDGGRYEQYF
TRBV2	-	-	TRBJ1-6	TGTGCCACCACCAGGGACTCCCGTTGGGATTCACCCCTCCACTTT	CATTRDSRWDSPLHF
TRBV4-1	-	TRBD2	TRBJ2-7	TGCGCCAGCAGCCAACTAGCGGGCACCTACGAGCAGTACTTC	CASSQLAGTYEQYF
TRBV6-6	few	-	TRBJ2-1	TGTGCCAGCAGTACGTTCGATGAGCAGTTCTTC	CASSTFDEQFF